These 18 T cell receptor beta chains came from one sample sequenced in a study of blood T cell repertoires in COVID-19 (dated by TCRdb to between 2020 and 2021). Receptor amplification or capture employed the immunoSEQ multiplex PCR assay. TCRdb took this table from immuneACCESS and kept in-frame rearrangements with V and J called. Such tables lack part of the clones; where checked against another copy, unresolved V genes explain under half of the gap, and the rest is unexplained. The sample data list a few hundred thousand clones, and approximately 85% of these were observed just once. The ten largest clones take up 0.7% of the sample. The sequenced sample consisted of peripheral blood. These receptors came from a human donor in a cohort sampled during active COVID-19.

The V gene is TRBV30, the J gene TRBJ2-7, with a weak D call TRBD1 (6 bases). Germline CDR1 reads GTSNPN; CDR2 reads SVGIG (reference sequence). The V and J ends lost 3 bases and 2 bases respectively, with 14 bases between them. The CDR3 is 14 residues long. This CDR3 reads CAWRGWTATYEQYF. The CDR3 DNA reads as TGTGCCTGGAGGGGATGGACAGCAACCTACGAGCAGTACTTC. Full variable domain (rest looked up from reference TRBV30 and TRBJ2-7): SQTIHQWPATLVQPVGSPLSLECTVEGTSNPNLYWYRQAAGRGLQLLFYSVGIGQISSEVPQNLSASRPQDRQFILSSKKLLLSDSGFYLCAWRGWTATYEQYFGPGTRLTVT.

The rearrangement links TRBV11-2 to TRBJ2-6, with D perhaps TRBD1 (5 bases). In germline, CDR1 is SGHAT, CDR2 FQNNGV. This CDR3 comprises 15 residues. The V end lost 5 bases, the J end lost 0 bases, and 8 bases lay between the germline ends. The CDR3 region has the DNA TGTGCCAGCAGCCTTGACAGCTCTGGGGCCAACGTCCTGACTTTC. The encoded protein is CASSLDSSGANVLTF.

The chain couples TRBV19 to TRBJ2-1; 7 bases fit TRBD1. CDR3 length: 15 amino acids. Per germline, CDR1 LNHDA and CDR2 SQIVND (reference sequence). Losses at the gene ends were 4 bases for V and 0 bases for J; bases not matched to a gene: 3. The CDR3 region has the DNA TGTGCCAGTAGTACGGACAGGAGCTCCTACAATGAGCAGTTCTTC. Translation: CASSTDRSSYNEQFF.

The CDR3 region is CASGLVPGGTEAFF. CDR3 nucleotide sequence: TGTGCTAGTGGTTTGGTACCCGGAGGGACTGAAGCTTTCTTT. This chain links TRBV12-5 with TRBJ1-1; D uncertain. This CDR3 contains 14 residues. The ends were cut back, 0 bases at V and 5 bases at J, with 10 bases in the middle. Germline V gene data show CDR1 as LGHNT and CDR2 as FRNRAP.

This chain joins TRBV10-3 and TRBJ1-1, with D possibly TRBD1 on 5 matching bases. CDR3 length: 13 residues. Germline values: CDR1 ENHRY, CDR2 SYGVKD. Between the trimmed V and J ends, which lost 10 bases and 4 bases, there was a span of 16 bases. The CDR3 nucleotides are TGTGCCACCAGAGGGGCGACGATCACTGAAGCTTTCTTT. Its protein product is CATRGATITEAFF.

The chain uses TRBV5-1 and TRBJ2-7, with TRBD1 matching 9 bases. The CDR3 sequence is 14 residues long. CDR1 and CDR2 (germline): SGHRS, YFSETQ. J lost 4 bases, V lost 0 bases, and 2 bases had no gene match. The CDR3 is CASSLGDRVYEQYF. The CDR3 DNA sequence: TGCGCCAGCAGCTTGGGGGACAGGGTGTACGAGCAGTACTTC.

CDR3: CASSFKTDLYGYTF. For the CDR3, the DNA is TGTGCCAGCAGCTTCAAGACAGACCTCTATGGCTACACCTTC. The chain has TRBV7-9 and TRBJ1-2; a possible D gene is TRBD1 (5 bases). The CDR3 is 14 residues long. The germline V gene has CDR1 SEHNR and CDR2 FQNEAQ (reference sequence). Deletions cut 3 bases from V and 4 bases from J, with 12 bases between.

The chain joins TRBV5-1 to TRBJ1-6; weak D call: TRBD1 (5 bases). The germline V gene has CDR1 SGHRS and CDR2 YFSETQ. The CDR3 is 18 amino acids. Trimming stripped 3 bases from V and 0 bases from J, with 16 bases between. CDR3 sequence: CASSSTGTVSSYNSPLHF. In DNA, the CDR3 is TGCGCCAGCAGCTCCACCGGGACTGTGAGCTCCTATAATTCACCCCTCCACTTT.

The V gene is TRBV2, the J gene TRBJ2-7; 12 bases line up with TRBD1. Unmatched junction bases numbered 4, after V lost 8 bases and J lost 2 bases. The CDR3 spans 14 residues. The germline gives CDR1 SNHLY, CDR2 FYNNEI. Written as DNA, the CDR3 is TGTGCCAGCGGGGGGGACAGGGGGCCCTACGAGCAGTACTTC. It specifies CASGGDRGPYEQYF. The entire variable domain, with the rest obtained from reference TRBV2 and TRBJ2-7, is as follows: EPEVTQTPSHQVTQMGQEVILRCVPISNHLYFYWYRQILGQKVEFLVSFYNNEISEKSEIFDDQFSVERPDGSNFTLKIRSTKLEDSAMYFCASGGDRGPYEQYFGPGTRLTVT.

The chain carries TRBV2 and TRBJ1-1, with 8 bases aligning to TRBD1. The trim removed 3 bases at V and 1 base at J, leaving 7 bases unmatched. CDR3 size: 16 residues. Germline-derived CDR1 and CDR2 are SNHLY and FYNNEI. The CDR3 loop is CASSDVAGGRNTEAFF. CDR3 DNA: TGTGCCAGCAGTGATGTGGCAGGGGGCCGGAACACTGAAGCTTTCTTT.

A remark on this clone: This sample includes further DNA sequences coding for the same CDR3. The chain has TRBV7-2 and TRBJ1-4, with 9 bases that match TRBD1. This CDR3 is built from 14 residues. Germline CDR1 and CDR2: SGHTA and FQGNSA. The trim removed 5 bases at V and 8 bases at J, leaving 6 bases unmatched. The CDR3 sequence is CASSLQGAGEKLFF. In DNA, the CDR3 is TGTGCCAGCAGCCTACAGGGGGCAGGCGAAAAACTGTTTTTT.

The genes are TRBV30 and TRBJ2-7, with 8 bases matching TRBD2. The V segment lost 7 bases and the J segment 2 bases; nucleotides outside the gene matches: 10. The germline V gene encodes CDR1 GTSNPN and CDR2 SVGIG (reference sequence). The CDR3 is made up of 14 amino acids. The CDR3 region has the DNA TGTGCCTCAACTAGCGGACCCCGACCCTACGAGCAGTACTTC. It encodes CASTSGPRPYEQYF.

This clone was counted only a few times. The CDR3 DNA follows: TGTGCCAGCAGGGGAGATGGCTACACCTTC. This translates into CASRGDGYTF. This chain uses TRBV6-5 with TRBJ1-2; D is unclear. This CDR3 contains 10 residues. The germline gives CDR1 MNHEY, CDR2 SVGAGI. Trimming stripped 6 bases from V and 6 bases from J, with 5 bases between.

V and J are TRBV5-1 and TRBJ1-2; no firm D call. Germline V lookup: CDR1 SGHRS, CDR2 YFSETQ. The CDR3 has 15 residues. The ends were cut back, 3 bases at V and 3 bases at J, with 15 bases in the middle. The CDR3 protein is CASSWEAGSHYGYTF. CDR3 sequence (DNA): TGCGCCAGCAGCTGGGAGGCGGGGAGCCACTATGGCTACACCTTC.

The genes are TRBV28 and TRBJ1-5, with 10 bases identical to TRBD1. The germline CDR1 and CDR2 sequences are MDHEN and SYDVKM. V gave up 6 bases and J gave up 2 bases; unmatched junction bases: 4. The CDR3 totals 15 residues. CDR3 in DNA: TGTGCCAGCAGCCTAGGGACAGGGGGCAATCAGCCCCAGCATTTT. This translates into CASSLGTGGNQPQHF.

This chain's CDR3 is CASSQGHTNTEAFF. CDR3 bases: TGCGCCAGCAGCCAGGGACATACGAACACTGAAGCTTTCTTT. The chain links TRBV4-1 to TRBJ1-1, with D maybe TRBD1 (6 bases). Germline-derived CDR1 and CDR2 are MGHRA and YSYEKL. This CDR3 is built from 14 residues. The V gene lost 3 bases and the J gene lost 1 base, with 9 bases spanning the gap.

The chain is built from TRBV4-3 and TRBJ1-2; D is undetermined. Trimming took off 1 base at V and 6 bases at J, with 6 bases between the two ends. Germline V gives CDR1 LGHNA, CDR2 YSLEER. The CDR3 covers 12 residues. DNA of the CDR3: TGCGCCAGCAGCCAAGGGGAGGATGGCTACACCTTC. This gives the protein CASSQGEDGYTF.

The J gene is TRBJ2-1, the V gene TRBV6-5, with TRBD2 matching over 10 bases. The CDR3 is made up of 15 amino acids. V lost 4 bases to trimming and J lost 4 bases; unmatched junction nucleotides: 4. The germline gives CDR1 MNHEY, CDR2 SVGAGI. CDR3: CASSSLAGAYNEQFF. The CDR3 nucleotides are TGTGCCAGCAGTTCGCTAGCGGGGGCTTACAATGAGCAGTTCTTC.